This T cell receptor (beta chain) derives from a study of metastatic and nonmetastatic thyroid tumors. The study, taken as a whole, reports: It was reportedly found that TCR beta diversity was significantly higher in malignant thyroid tumors than in benign nodules, a difference seen in both blood and tumor samples.

All patients reached thyroid surgery having received no treatment beforehand. This clone showed up just once. Its antigen is currently unknown. CDR3 length: 15 amino acids. With 6 bases removed from V and 5 bases from J, the gap between germline ends came to 23 bases. CDR1 and CDR2 from the germline V gene are DFQATT and SNEGSKA (reference sequence). TCRdb re-analyzed the PCR reads through MiXCR. Here the sample spans around 41,000 clones, over 25% being singletons. Specimen: blood. The chain recombines TRBV20-1 with TRBJ2-7; D is possibly TRBD1 (5 bases). The TCR was taken from a male donor with papillary thyroid cancer or a benign thyroid nodule (not recorded which). Some clones in this sample may be carry-over from other donors' samples. The CDR3 sequence: CSAYPGREGVDEQYF. DNA of the CDR3: TGCAGTGCGTATCCGGGCAGGGAAGGTGTCGACGAGCAGTACTTC.